Each of the 30 T cell receptor beta chains below was sequenced from the same sample in a study of OX40 agonist ivuxolimab in advanced cancers. Sequenced by immunoSEQ multiplex PCR; TCRdb stores in-frame clones only, minus some. The sample includes about 120,000 clones, approximately 89% seen only once; the top ten take less than 0.3%. Sequenced here: CD4+ or CD8+ T cells sorted from blood, sampled in a trial of the OX40 agonist ivuxolimab. These receptor sequences come from an adult with an advanced solid tumor such as melanoma, head and neck, liver or kidney cancer.

The chain couples TRBV18 to TRBJ1-5; no clear D. Per germline, CDR1 KGHSH and CDR2 LQKENI. V was cut by 5 bases and J by 0 bases, with 11 bases left in between. The CDR3 sequence is 15 residues long. For the CDR3, the DNA is TGTGCCAGCTCAGGAGGGCGGAATAGCAATCAGCCCCAGCATTTT. It is translated as CASSGGRNSNQPQHF.

V usage is TRBV5-4 and J usage is TRBJ1-2; perhaps TRBD1 as D (5 bases). The ends were cut back, 0 bases at V and 4 bases at J, with 19 bases in the middle. Looked up from germline, CDR1 is SGHNT and CDR2 is YYREEE (reference sequence). CDR3 length: 17 amino acids. Here the CDR3 DNA reads TGTGCCAGCAGCTTGGTCGGGGACCCGGGACGGGGCTATGGCTACACCTTC. Translated, it gives CASSLVGDPGRGYGYTF.

The V call is TRBV2, the J call TRBJ2-7; 7 bases agree with TRBD2. V shed 2 bases and J 3 bases; nucleotides not matched to a gene: 1. CDR3 length: 13 amino acids. Per germline, CDR1 SNHLY and CDR2 FYNNEI. The CDR3 DNA reads as TGTGCCAGCAGTGAAAGGGAGGGCTACGAGCAGTACTTC. It is translated as CASSEREGYEQYF.

The rearrangement joins TRBV5-1 to TRBJ2-7; 7 positions agree with TRBD1. The CDR3 sequence is 14 residues long. The germline gives CDR1 SGHRS, CDR2 YFSETQ. Unmatched junction bases numbered 3, after V lost 1 base and J lost 2 bases. CDR3 in DNA: TGCGCCAGCAGCTTGACAGGGGCTACCTACGAGCAGTACTTC. This codes for CASSLTGATYEQYF.

The genes are TRBV5-4 and TRBJ2-3, with 9 bases that match TRBD2. Germline V CDR1 and CDR2: SGHNT, YYREEE (reference sequence). The length of the CDR3 is 16 residues. With V trimmed by 2 bases and J by 4 bases, 8 bases remained unmatched. The CDR3 is CASSFMRAGGADTQYF. CDR3 nucleotides: TGTGCCAGCAGCTTCATGCGGGCGGGAGGGGCAGATACGCAGTATTTT.

The chain combines TRBV7-9 with TRBJ1-5; unclear D gene. Trimming removed 5 bases at V and 10 bases at J, with 15 bases between. The CDR3 is 13 amino acids. From germline, CDR1 is SEHNR and CDR2 FQNEAQ (reference sequence). CDR3 nucleotides: TGTGCCAGCAGCGCCTTAAATCAGTCTCCCCAGCATTTT. This translates into CASSALNQSPQHF. The variable domain in full, with the rest retrieved from reference TRBV7-9 and TRBJ1-5, is DTGVSQNPRHKITKRGQNVTFRCDPISEHNRLYWYRQTLGQGPEFLTYFQNEAQLEKSRLLSDRFSAERPKGSFSTLEIQRTEQGDSAMYLCASSALNQSPQHFGDGTRLSIL.

The chain employs TRBV6-1 and TRBJ1-5; D unresolved. CDR3 length equals 14 residues. Trimming took 7 bases from V and 6 from J, leaving 16 bases between them. CDR1 is MNHNS and CDR2 is SASEGT in the germline V gene. As DNA, the CDR3 is TGTGCCAGCACCATGACCCCCGTTCGTCAGCCCCAGCATTTT. This translates into CASTMTPVRQPQHF.

This chain uses TRBV6-5 with TRBJ2-2, with 7 positions matching TRBD1. V was clipped by 5 bases and J by 5 bases; unmatched bases: 2. Per the germline V gene, CDR1 is MNHEY and CDR2 is SVGAGI. The CDR3 totals 13 residues. The CDR3: CASSLQGTGELFF. The CDR3 bases are TGTGCCAGCAGTCTACAGGGGACCGGGGAGCTGTTTTTT.

This chain links TRBV2 with TRBJ1-5; D might be TRBD1 (6 bases). Trimming left V 5 bases short and J 0 bases short, with 14 bases between. The CDR3 is 16 residues long. Looked up from germline, CDR1 is SNHLY and CDR2 is FYNNEI. CDR3 coding DNA: TGTGCCAGCAGTTCCCCGGACAGTTATAGCAATCAGCCCCAGCATTTT. It yields the protein CASSSPDSYSNQPQHF.

This clone came up a few times. V gene TRBV5-1 combines with J gene TRBJ1-2, with 9 bases lining up with TRBD1. The germline V gene has CDR1 SGHRS and CDR2 YFSETQ. The ends lost 4 bases at V and 5 bases at J; junction bases unmatched: 9. The CDR3 totals 15 residues. In DNA, the CDR3 is TGCGCCAGCAGCCCTCTTACAGGGGGCGCATATGGCTACACCTTC. The encoded protein is CASSPLTGGAYGYTF.

This sequence joins TRBV2 and TRBJ2-3, with a tentative D call TRBD2 (7 bases). Germline loops: CDR1 SNHLY, CDR2 FYNNEI. V was pared by 2 bases and J by 0 bases, with 12 bases between. The CDR3 consists of 16 residues. Here the CDR3 DNA reads TGTGCCAGCAGTGAACGGGGGGCCCTGAGCACAGATACGCAGTATTTT. It is translated as CASSERGALSTDTQYF.

This CDR3 is CASSRGTFNEKLFF. The CDR3 coding sequence is TGTGCCAGCAGCCGCGGGACTTTTAATGAAAAACTGTTTTTT. The chain joins TRBV6-5 to TRBJ1-4; D might be TRBD1 (5 bases). With 6 bases removed from V and 4 bases from J, the gap between germline ends came to 12 bases. There are 14 residues in the CDR3. Germline-derived CDR1 and CDR2 are MNHEY and SVGAGI.

This clone was recorded once. The rearrangement links TRBV6-5 to TRBJ2-2; possibly TRBD2 for D (5 bases). Trimming took off 7 bases at V and 5 bases at J, with 14 bases between the two ends. The CDR3 runs to 14 residues. Germline V gene lookup returns CDR1 MNHEY and CDR2 SVGAGI. The CDR3 spells CASTTWGETGELFF. The CDR3, as DNA: TGTGCCAGCACCACTTGGGGAGAGACCGGGGAGCTGTTTTTT.

This clone was counted only a few times. The chain links TRBV5-4 to TRBJ1-2; no definite D call. The germline CDR1 and CDR2 sequences are SGHNT and YYREEE (reference sequence). The CDR3 length is 15 residues. Trimming pared 6 bases from V and 4 bases from J, leaving 19 bases between. CDR3 bases: TGTGCCAGCACGAGGTTCCCCAACCTTCCCTATGGCTACACCTTC. Its protein product is CASTRFPNLPYGYTF.

V and J are TRBV28 and TRBJ2-3; 8 nucleotides line up with TRBD2. The CDR3 length is 15 residues. V lost 5 bases to trimming and J lost 0 bases; unmatched junction nucleotides: 4. Germline loops: CDR1 MDHEN, CDR2 SYDVKM. CDR3 nucleotides: TGTGCCAGCAGTGGAGCGGGAGCTAGCACAGATACGCAGTATTTT. This encodes CASSGAGASTDTQYF.

The V call is TRBV29-1, the J call TRBJ1-2, with 7 bases aligning to TRBD1. The V gene end was trimmed by 7 bases and the J gene end by 3 bases; junction bases not matched to a gene: 11. CDR1 is SQVTM and CDR2 is ANQGSEA in the germline V gene. This CDR3 is built from 14 residues. The CDR3 sequence is CSAETGTLDYGYTF. The DNA of the CDR3 is TGCAGCGCAGAGACAGGGACTTTAGACTATGGCTACACCTTC.

V and J are TRBV9 and TRBJ1-3, with a possible D match to TRBD1 (5 bases). This CDR3 contains 14 residues. Germline-derived CDR1 and CDR2 are SGDLS and YYNGEE. V was shortened by 0 bases and J by 5 bases, with 9 bases between the two germline ends. CDR3 in amino acids: CASSVAGTRNTIYF. The CDR3 DNA is TGTGCCAGCAGCGTAGCAGGGACGAGAAACACCATATATTTT.

This sequence joins TRBV19 and TRBJ2-4; 7 positions agree with TRBD2. V shed 3 bases, J shed 0 bases, and the junction held 23 bases outside the gene matches. CDR1 is LNHDA, CDR2 SQIVND, per germline (reference sequence). This CDR3 spans 22 amino acids. The CDR3 nucleotides read TGTGCCAGTAGTATTCGGCTAGCGGCCACCTCCCCTTCGCTCCTAGCCAAAAACATTCAGTACTTC. It yields the protein CASSIRLAATSPSLLAKNIQYF.

V is TRBV7-9 and J is TRBJ2-3; 16 nucleotides line up with TRBD2. The CDR3 covers 18 residues. Germline CDR1 reads SEHNR; CDR2 reads FQNEAQ (reference sequence). Trimming removed 5 bases from V and 2 bases from J; junction bases left unmatched: 7. The CDR3 sequence is CASSPGTSGGAHTDTQYF. CDR3 DNA sequence: TGTGCCAGCAGCCCCGGGACTAGCGGGGGGGCACACACAGATACGCAGTATTTT. Full variable domain (remainder filled in from reference TRBV7-9 and TRBJ2-3): DTGVSQNPRHKITKRGQNVTFRCDPISEHNRLYWYRQTLGQGPEFLTYFQNEAQLEKSRLLSDRFSAERPKGSFSTLEIQRTEQGDSAMYLCASSPGTSGGAHTDTQYFGPGTRLTVL.

This chain connects TRBV27 to TRBJ2-3; possibly TRBD1 or TRBD2 for D (6 bases each). CDR1 MNHEY and CDR2 SMNVEV come from the germline V gene (reference sequence). The CDR3 has 16 residues. V was shortened by 7 bases and J by 3 bases, with 20 bases between the two germline ends. For the CDR3, the DNA is TGTGCCAGCACGCTCTTTCGGGGGCCCGGGACAGATACGCAGTATTTT. It yields the protein CASTLFRGPGTDTQYF.

This CDR3 reads CASSEGAYEQYF. The CDR3 region has the DNA TGTGCCAGCAGTGAGGGGGCCTACGAGCAGTACTTC. This rearrangement joins TRBV2 to TRBJ2-7, with D possibly called TRBD1 or TRBD2 (5 bases each). Trimming stripped 3 bases from V and 2 bases from J, with 5 bases between. This CDR3 region has 12 residues. The germline V gene encodes CDR1 SNHLY and CDR2 FYNNEI.

CDR3 in amino acids: CASSMTSGRSTDTQYF. In DNA form, the CDR3 reads TGCGCCAGCAGCATGACTAGCGGGAGAAGCACAGATACGCAGTATTTT. V is TRBV5-1 and J is TRBJ2-3, with TRBD2 matching over 12 bases. This CDR3 region has 16 residues. The V gene end was trimmed by 4 bases and the J gene end by 0 bases; junction bases not matched to a gene: 3. Germline V gives CDR1 SGHRS, CDR2 YFSETQ.

The chain carries TRBV6-1 and TRBJ2-1, with D unclear. There are 13 residues in the CDR3. Germline CDR1 is MNHNS and CDR2 is SASEGT. V gave up 6 bases and J gave up 7 bases, with 13 bases separating them. CDR3 protein: CASRGPLLNEQFF. In DNA form, the CDR3 reads TGTGCCAGCAGGGGCCCCCTTTTGAATGAGCAGTTCTTC.

The chain uses TRBV6-1 and TRBJ1-2; D not certain. The CDR3 spans 11 residues. Germline V lookup: CDR1 MNHNS, CDR2 SASEGT. V was cut by 3 bases and J by 2 bases, with 1 base left in between. CDR3 amino acids: CASSDNYGYTF. The DNA for the CDR3 is TGTGCCAGCAGTGACAACTATGGCTACACCTTC.

The chain joins TRBV10-3 to TRBJ1-5, with D perhaps TRBD1 (6 bases). Germline CDR1 is ENHRY and CDR2 is SYGVKD. Trimming cost V 3 bases and J 1 base, with 10 bases left between them. The CDR3 loop spans 15 amino acids. CDR3 residues: CAISEQQGSNQPQHF. The CDR3 coding sequence is TGTGCCATCAGTGAACAACAGGGAAGCAATCAGCCCCAGCATTTT.

This rearrangement joins TRBV7-9 to TRBJ1-1; D uncertain. Germline assignment: CDR1 SEHNR and CDR2 FQNEAQ (reference sequence). The length of the CDR3 is 14 residues. Deletions cut 5 bases from V and 5 bases from J, with 15 bases between. CDR3 sequence: CASSPETLGTEAFF. The CDR3 nucleotides read TGTGCCAGCAGCCCAGAAACACTGGGGACTGAAGCTTTCTTT.

This rearrangement joins TRBV9 to TRBJ2-2; D not resolved. The germline CDR1 and CDR2 sequences are SGDLS and YYNGEE. The CDR3 totals 15 residues. V was trimmed by 3 bases and J by 0 bases, leaving 9 bases between them. CDR3 loop: CASSADPTNTGELFF. The CDR3 DNA sequence: TGTGCCAGCAGCGCGGACCCAACGAACACCGGGGAGCTGTTTTTT.

The chain couples TRBV11-1 to TRBJ2-7, with D unclear. The V end was cut by 3 bases, the J end by 5 bases, with 17 bases between. The CDR3 is made up of 15 amino acids. Germline V CDR1 and CDR2: SGHAT, FQDESV (reference sequence). CDR3 sequence reads: CASSLDQLPANEQYF. The CDR3 bases are TGTGCCAGCAGCTTGGACCAGCTACCGGCTAACGAGCAGTACTTC.

The chain joins TRBV19 to TRBJ1-5; D gene ambiguous. Per germline, CDR1 LNHDA and CDR2 SQIVND (reference sequence). This CDR3 comprises 12 residues. V was cut by 3 bases and J by 5 bases, with 5 bases left in between. This chain's CDR3 is CASSILDQPQHF. The DNA for the CDR3 is TGTGCCAGTAGTATTTTGGATCAGCCCCAGCATTTT. The full variable domain, in which reference TRBV19 and TRBJ1-5 provide the parts outside the CDR3, is DGGITQSPKYLFRKEGQNVTLSCEQNLNHDAMYWYRQDPGQGLRLIYYSQIVNDFQKGDIAEGYSVSREKKESFPLTVTSAQKNPTAFYLCASSILDQPQHFGDGTRLSIL.

The CDR3 DNA reads TGCAGCGTTGAAAAGGGAAAACTAACTGAAGCTTTCTTT. Translating gives CSVEKGKLTEAFF. The rearrangement joins TRBV29-1 to TRBJ1-1; D not resolved. The CDR3 length is 13 residues. V shed 2 bases and J shed 5 bases, with 12 bases lying between them. The germline CDR1 and CDR2 sequences are SQVTM and ANQGSEA.